The 29 T cell receptor beta chains presented below share a single source sample, sequenced in a study of blood T cell repertoires in COVID-19. Sequencing was performed with immunoSEQ multiplex PCR; in TCRdb, only in-frame clones are kept and a portion is missing. This table holds fewer than 90,000 clones, more than 80% found once. Input material: peripheral blood. The receptors were gathered from an elderly woman with acute or convalescent COVID-19.

J is TRBJ2-1 and V is TRBV5-1; D not resolved. The V end was cut by 4 bases, the J end by 6 bases, with 5 bases between. CDR3 length equals 11 residues. Germline V gives CDR1 SGHRS, CDR2 YFSETQ. Here the CDR3 reads CASSNTNEQFF. The CDR3, as DNA: TGCGCCAGCAGCAACACCAATGAGCAGTTCTTC. Supplemented by reference TRBV5-1 and TRBJ2-1, the full variable domain reads KAGVTQTPRYLIKTRGQQVTLSCSPISGHRSVSWYQQTPGQGLQFLFEYFSETQRNKGNFPGRFSGRQFSNSRSEMNVSTLELGDSALYLCASSNTNEQFFGPGTRLTVL.

V gene TRBV2 combines with J gene TRBJ2-1, with TRBD2 identical over 10 bases. CDR3 size: 17 residues. Germline CDR1 reads SNHLY; CDR2 reads FYNNEI. V was pared by 0 bases and J by 6 bases, with 8 bases of the junction left unmatched. The CDR3 loop is CASSEATLAGALNEQFF. The DNA for the CDR3 is TGTGCCAGCAGTGAAGCGACCCTAGCGGGAGCACTCAATGAGCAGTTCTTC.

The V and J genes are TRBV4-1 and TRBJ2-7; TRBD1 agrees at 10 bases. Germline V gives CDR1 MGHRA, CDR2 YSYEKL. There are 17 residues in the CDR3. The V and J ends lost 1 base and 2 bases, in that order; junction bases with no gene match: 8. CDR3 DNA sequence: TGCGCCAGCAGCCAAGCGCCACGGACAGGGGGGGCCTACGAGCAGTACTTC. Translation: CASSQAPRTGGAYEQYF.

This clone showed up just once. CDR3 sequence: CAWNSYSNQPQHF. The CDR3 DNA sequence: TGTGCCTGGAATAGTTATAGCAATCAGCCCCAGCATTTT. This chain connects TRBV30 to TRBJ1-5; D ambiguous. CDR1 is GTSNPN and CDR2 is SVGIG in the germline V gene (reference sequence). The length of the CDR3 is 13 residues. Trimming stripped 4 bases from V and 0 bases from J, with 7 bases between.

The V gene is TRBV6-5, the J gene TRBJ1-5; 9 bases are shared with TRBD1. The CDR3 totals 14 residues. Looked up from germline, CDR1 is MNHEY and CDR2 is SVGAGI. With V trimmed by 7 bases and J by 6 bases, 7 bases remained unmatched. CDR3 nucleotide sequence: TGTGCCAGCACCACAGGGGGCGCAGGTCAGCCCCAGCATTTT. It encodes CASTTGGAGQPQHF.

This chain links TRBV12-5 with TRBJ2-1; D gene ambiguous. V was trimmed by 5 bases and J by 2 bases, leaving 10 bases between them. CDR1 and CDR2 (germline): LGHNT, FRNRAP. The CDR3 covers 14 residues. CDR3 in amino acids: CASGPPTTYNEQFF. CDR3 DNA: TGTGCTAGTGGTCCACCTACGACCTACAATGAGCAGTTCTTC.

The V call is TRBV28, the J call TRBJ2-1; TRBD2 matches at 11 bases. J was trimmed by 7 bases and V by 9 bases; bases with no gene match: 11. This CDR3 is 15 amino acids long. Per germline, CDR1 MDHEN and CDR2 SYDVKM. Here the CDR3 DNA reads TGTGCCAGTTTTCTAGCGGGAGGTCCCTCAAATGAGCAGTTCTTC. Its translation is CASFLAGGPSNEQFF.

The table lists this clone with a few counts. The rearrangement links TRBV11-2 to TRBJ2-1; 13 nucleotides match TRBD2. J gave up 0 bases and V 1 base, and 6 bases lay outside the gene matches. Germline V gives CDR1 SGHAT, CDR2 FQNNGV. The CDR3 is 19 residues long. Here the CDR3 reads CASSLGLAGGMSSYNEQFF. The CDR3 DNA is TGTGCCAGCAGCTTAGGACTAGCGGGGGGTATGAGCTCCTACAATGAGCAGTTCTTC.

This clone was detected once. The chain links TRBV5-5 to TRBJ2-6, with D tentatively TRBD1 (6 bases). Germline assignment: CDR1 SGHKS and CDR2 YYEKEE (reference sequence). Trimming removed 4 bases from V and 0 bases from J, with 20 bases in between. This CDR3 region has 19 residues. This CDR3 reads CASSPDYRDGSSGANVLTF. The CDR3 DNA reads as TGTGCCAGCAGCCCGGATTACAGGGACGGGTCCTCTGGGGCCAACGTCCTGACTTTC.

This clone was counted a few times. The chain combines TRBV19 with TRBJ2-7; D not resolved. The CDR3 is 14 residues long. V was pared by 6 bases and J by 5 bases, with 17 bases between. CDR1 and CDR2 (germline): LNHDA, SQIVND (reference sequence). The CDR3, as DNA: TGTGCCAGTAGCCCCGTTTCCCCTAACCACGAGCAGTACTTC. It encodes CASSPVSPNHEQYF.

This clone was found many times. This chain links TRBV30 with TRBJ1-1; D ambiguous. The CDR3 spans 13 residues. Germline loops: CDR1 GTSNPN, CDR2 SVGIG (reference sequence). V was cut by 0 bases and J by 1 base, with 6 bases left in between. The CDR3 DNA reads as TGTGCCTGGAGTGTAGACTGGAACACTGAAGCTTTCTTT. Residues: CAWSVDWNTEAFF.

This chain uses TRBV5-7 with TRBJ2-2; D call uncertain. TRBV5-7 is an open reading frame whose function is uncertain. This CDR3 spans 16 amino acids. With 0 bases removed from V and 0 bases from J, the gap between germline ends came to 9 bases. The CDR3: CASSLALASNTGELFF. The DNA of the CDR3 is TGTGCCAGCAGCTTGGCCTTAGCTTCGAACACCGGGGAGCTGTTTTTT.

The table lists this clone with a count of one. The chain links TRBV9 to TRBJ1-1, with a weak D call TRBD1 (5 bases). Per the germline V gene, CDR1 is SGDLS and CDR2 is YYNGEE. The V end lost 4 bases, the J end lost 0 bases, and 10 bases lay between the germline ends. The CDR3 is made up of 14 amino acids. In nucleotides, the CDR3 is TGTGCCAGCAGCCCTGACAGCATGAACACTGAAGCTTTCTTT. Translating gives CASSPDSMNTEAFF.

J is TRBJ2-7 and V is TRBV9; TRBD2 agrees at 9 bases. Germline CDR1 reads SGDLS; CDR2 reads YYNGEE. The ends lost 1 base at V and 3 bases at J; junction bases unmatched: 11. This CDR3 has 17 residues. The CDR3 protein is CASSVSIAGASNYEQYF. DNA of the CDR3: TGTGCCAGCAGCGTATCAATAGCGGGAGCCAGTAACTACGAGCAGTACTTC.

This chain joins TRBV7-7 and TRBJ2-1; 8 positions agree with TRBD2. V was pared by 0 bases and J by 6 bases, with 7 bases of the junction left unmatched. There are 16 residues in the CDR3. Germline CDR1 reads SSHAT; CDR2 reads FNYEAQ (reference sequence). The CDR3 DNA reads as TGTGCCAGCAGCTTAGCTACTAGCGGTCAAAGCAATGAGCAGTTCTTC. Translating it yields CASSLATSGQSNEQFF. The full variable domain, with the rest looked up from reference TRBV7-7 and TRBJ2-1, is GAGVSQSPRYKVTKRGQDVTLRCDPISSHATLYWYQQALGQGPEFLTYFNYEAQPDKSGLPSDRFSAERPEGSISTLTIQRTEQRDSAMYRCASSLATSGQSNEQFFGPGTRLTVL.

The chain carries TRBV7-2 and TRBJ2-5, with 8 nucleotides matching TRBD2. The V gene end was trimmed by 5 bases and the J gene end by 4 bases; junction bases not matched to a gene: 12. CDR3 size: 16 residues. CDR1 and CDR2 (germline): SGHTA, FQGNSA. As DNA, the CDR3 is TGTGCCAGCAGCGTTAACGCGCGGCGGGGGGCAGAGACCCAGTACTTC. Its translation is CASSVNARRGAETQYF.

V and J are TRBV6-2 or TRBV6-3 and TRBJ2-3, with TRBD2 as a possible D gene (5 bases). Trimming took off 5 bases at V and 3 bases at J, with 12 bases between the two ends. This CDR3 spans 14 amino acids. CDR1 and CDR2 from the germline V gene are MNHEY and SVGEGT. The CDR3 nucleotides are TGTGCCAGCAGTGCTCGGCCGGGGACAGATACGCAGTATTTT. Protein product: CASSARPGTDTQYF.

The CDR3 sequence is CASSSTGVSPLHF. The CDR3, as DNA: TGTGCCAGTAGTTCCACAGGGGTATCACCCCTCCACTTT. The genes are TRBV19 and TRBJ1-6, with 7 bases lining up with TRBD1. V was pared by 5 bases and J by 10 bases, with 5 bases of the junction left unmatched. CDR1 LNHDA and CDR2 SQIVND come from the germline V gene (reference sequence). There are 13 residues in the CDR3.

The chain uses TRBV24-1 and TRBJ2-3; TRBD1 is a possible D gene (5 bases). CDR3 size: 18 residues. Germline V lookup: CDR1 KGHDR, CDR2 SFDVKD. V lost 3 bases and J lost 2, with 20 bases in between. CDR3 protein: CATSDPTSRAGSTDTQYF. CDR3 nucleotide sequence: TGTGCCACCAGTGATCCTACGAGCAGGGCCGGGTCCACAGATACGCAGTATTTT.

This CDR3 reads CASSRGLILYF. The CDR3 DNA reads TGTGCCAGCAGCCGGGGACTAATCCTATACTTC. This rearrangement joins TRBV6-5 to TRBJ2-5; the match to TRBD2 covers 7 bases. The CDR3 runs 11 residues. The V gene end was trimmed by 6 bases and the J gene end by 14 bases; junction bases not matched to a gene: 9. Germline CDR1 MNHEY, CDR2 SVGAGI.

V gene TRBV5-4 combines with J gene TRBJ2-4, with D perhaps matching TRBD2 (6 bases). The CDR3 is 14 residues long. CDR1 and CDR2 (germline): SGHNT, YYREEE (reference sequence). V was shortened by 4 bases and J by 0 bases, with 8 bases between the two germline ends. The chain's CDR3 is CASSGGTAKNIQYF. DNA for the CDR3: TGTGCCAGCAGCGGCGGGACAGCCAAAAACATTCAGTACTTC.

The chain employs TRBV4-2 and TRBJ2-1; 7 bases are shared with TRBD2. The trim removed 3 bases at V and 6 bases at J, leaving 5 bases unmatched. Germline V gene sequence: CDR1 LGHNA, CDR2 YNFKEQ. The CDR3 has 14 amino acids. CDR3 loop: CASSQPGTTNEQFF. The CDR3 DNA reads TGTGCCAGCAGCCAGCCCGGGACTACCAATGAGCAGTTCTTC.

This chain connects TRBV7-2 to TRBJ2-5; D gene uncertain. This CDR3 has 12 residues. Germline CDR1 reads SGHTA; CDR2 reads FQGNSA. Trimming stripped 2 bases from V and 5 bases from J, with 6 bases between. As DNA, the CDR3 is TGTGCCAGCAGCTTATCGCGGGAGACCCAGTACTTC. It specifies CASSLSRETQYF.

The V gene is TRBV27, the J gene TRBJ2-7, with 12 bases lining up with TRBD1. J lost 6 bases, V lost 6 bases, and 6 bases had no gene match. CDR1 is MNHEY and CDR2 is SMNVEV in the germline V gene (reference sequence). CDR3 length equals 14 residues. CDR3 sequence (DNA): TGTGCCAGCAGGCGGGACAGGGGGCAAATCGAGCAGTACTTC. Translation: CASRRDRGQIEQYF.

The chain carries TRBV6-5 and TRBJ1-2; D remains ambiguous. The CDR3 contains 14 residues. Germline V gives CDR1 MNHEY, CDR2 SVGAGI. Trimming removed 0 bases at V and 6 bases at J, with 11 bases between. CDR3 in amino acids: CASSYSEGLNGYTF. The CDR3 nucleotides read TGTGCCAGCAGTTACTCGGAGGGATTAAATGGCTACACCTTC.

The table lists this clone with many counts. This rearrangement joins TRBV15 to TRBJ2-2; 8 nucleotides line up with TRBD1. The J segment lost 2 bases and the V segment lost 3 bases, leaving 11 bases of the junction unmatched. The germline CDR1 and CDR2 sequences are LNHNV and YYDKDF (reference sequence). The CDR3 runs 18 residues. The CDR3 DNA is TGTGCCACCAGCAGTCCCTTCGAGGGACAGGAAAACACCGGGGAGCTGTTTTTT. Its translation: CATSSPFEGQENTGELFF.

The chain employs TRBV6-1 and TRBJ2-1; 9 bases align to TRBD2. The CDR3 has 17 amino acids. The germline gives CDR1 MNHNS, CDR2 SASEGT. V lost 1 base to trimming and J lost 5 bases; unmatched junction nucleotides: 9. CDR3 in amino acids: CASSEDVASGINNEQFF. CDR3 DNA sequence: TGTGCCAGCAGTGAAGATGTGGCTAGCGGGATAAACAATGAGCAGTTCTTC.

The table lists this clone with a few counts. This chain connects TRBV6-4 to TRBJ2-2; a weak D match, TRBD1 (5 bases). V was cut by 5 bases and J by 6 bases, with 10 bases left in between. The germline V gene has CDR1 MRHNA and CDR2 SNTAGT. The CDR3 length is 13 residues. CDR3 sequence: CASSPTASGELFF. The CDR3 region has the DNA TGTGCCAGCAGTCCGACAGCCTCCGGGGAGCTGTTTTTT.

This clone was found a few times. The chain links TRBV5-1 to TRBJ2-1, with 7 bases that match TRBD2. The CDR3 runs 15 residues. V was pared by 5 bases and J by 0 bases, with 5 bases of the junction left unmatched. Germline CDR1 is SGHRS and CDR2 is YFSETQ. This CDR3 is CASRSGGSSYNEQFF. The CDR3 bases are TGCGCCAGCAGATCTGGCGGGAGCTCCTACAATGAGCAGTTCTTC.